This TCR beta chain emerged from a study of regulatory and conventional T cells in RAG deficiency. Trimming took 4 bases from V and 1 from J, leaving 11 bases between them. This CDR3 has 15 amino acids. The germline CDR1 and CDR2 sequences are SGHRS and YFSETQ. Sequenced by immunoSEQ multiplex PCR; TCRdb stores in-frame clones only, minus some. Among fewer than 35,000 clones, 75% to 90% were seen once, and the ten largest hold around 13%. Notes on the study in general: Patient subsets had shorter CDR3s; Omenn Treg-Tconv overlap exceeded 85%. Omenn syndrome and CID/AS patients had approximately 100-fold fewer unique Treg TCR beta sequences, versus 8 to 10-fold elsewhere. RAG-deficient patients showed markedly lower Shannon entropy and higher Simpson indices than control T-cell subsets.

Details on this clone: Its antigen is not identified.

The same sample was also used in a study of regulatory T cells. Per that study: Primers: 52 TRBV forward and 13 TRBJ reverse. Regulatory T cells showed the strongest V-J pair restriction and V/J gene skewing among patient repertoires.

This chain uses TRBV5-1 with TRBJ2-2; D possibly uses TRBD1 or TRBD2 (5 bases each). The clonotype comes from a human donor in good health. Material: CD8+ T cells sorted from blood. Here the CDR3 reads CASSTRDQNTGELFF. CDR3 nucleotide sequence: TGCGCCAGCAGCACACGGGACCAGAACACCGGGGAGCTGTTTTTT. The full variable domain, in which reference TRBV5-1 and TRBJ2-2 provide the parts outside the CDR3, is KAGVTQTPRYLIKTRGQQVTLSCSPISGHRSVSWYQQTPGQGLQFLFEYFSETQRNKGNFPGRFSGRQFSNSRSEMNVSTLELGDSALYLCASSTRDQNTGELFFGEGSRLTVL.